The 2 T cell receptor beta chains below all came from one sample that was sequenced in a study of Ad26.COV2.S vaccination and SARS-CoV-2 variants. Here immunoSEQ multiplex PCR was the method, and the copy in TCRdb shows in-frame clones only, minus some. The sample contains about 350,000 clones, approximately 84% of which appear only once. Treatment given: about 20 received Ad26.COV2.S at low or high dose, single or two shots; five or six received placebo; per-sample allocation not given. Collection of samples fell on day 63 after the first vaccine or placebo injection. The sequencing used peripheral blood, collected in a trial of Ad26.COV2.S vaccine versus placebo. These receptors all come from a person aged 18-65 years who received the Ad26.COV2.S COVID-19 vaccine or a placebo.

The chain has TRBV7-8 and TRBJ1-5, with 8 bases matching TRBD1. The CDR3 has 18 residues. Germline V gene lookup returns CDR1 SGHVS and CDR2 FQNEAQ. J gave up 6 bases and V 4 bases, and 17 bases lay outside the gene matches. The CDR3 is CASSSTQPRTGRGQPQHF. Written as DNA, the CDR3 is TGTGCCAGCAGCTCAACACAGCCCAGGACAGGGAGAGGTCAGCCCCAGCATTTT.

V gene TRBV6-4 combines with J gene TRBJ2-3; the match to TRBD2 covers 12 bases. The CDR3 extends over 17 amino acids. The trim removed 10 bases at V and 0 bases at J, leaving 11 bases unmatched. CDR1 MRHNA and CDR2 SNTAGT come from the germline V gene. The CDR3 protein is CATTTSGGYSSTDTQYF. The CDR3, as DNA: TGTGCCACCACGACTAGCGGGGGCTATTCTAGCACAGATACGCAGTATTTT.